This TCR beta chain was identified during a study of B cell selection in AIRE deficiency. Overall study findings and caveats: Shared Treg sequences had shorter CDR3s, biased toward rearrangements with few non-templated insertions. Of over 3,000 shared Treg TCRbeta sequences, 31.6% were healthy-donor-only and 9.3% patient-only.

V was clipped by 0 bases and J by 4 bases, with 9 bases between them. This CDR3 comprises 14 residues. CDR1 is MGHRA, CDR2 YSYEKL, per germline. Sequencing was performed with immunoSEQ multiplex PCR; in TCRdb, only in-frame clones are kept and a portion is missing. Of 20,000 to 30,000 clones in the sample, 92% were seen once. Note on this clone: Its target is not known.

Sorted regulatory T cells were CD4-positive, CD25-high and CD127-low or negative. This clonotype was sampled from a human donor in good health. The sequenced sample consisted of CD4+CD25+ Tregs sorted from PBMCs. V usage is TRBV4-1 and J usage is TRBJ1-1, with a possible D match to TRBD1 (5 bases). CDR3 sequence reads: CASSQESRGTEAFF. Written as DNA, the CDR3 is TGCGCCAGCAGCCAAGAATCGAGGGGCACTGAAGCTTTCTTT.